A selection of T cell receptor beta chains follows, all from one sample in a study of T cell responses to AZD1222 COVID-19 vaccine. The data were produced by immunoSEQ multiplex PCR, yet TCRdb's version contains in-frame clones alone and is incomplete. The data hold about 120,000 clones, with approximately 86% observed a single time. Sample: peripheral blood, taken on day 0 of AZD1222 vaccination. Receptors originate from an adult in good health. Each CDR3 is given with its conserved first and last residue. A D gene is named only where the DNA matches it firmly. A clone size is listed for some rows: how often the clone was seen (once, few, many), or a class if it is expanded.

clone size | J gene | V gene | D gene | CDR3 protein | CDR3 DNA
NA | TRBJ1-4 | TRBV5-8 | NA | CASSTDTHLSEKLFF | TGTGCCAGCAGCACGGACACCCACCTCTCCGAAAAACTGTTTTTT
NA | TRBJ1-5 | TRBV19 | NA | CASSVRTVENQPQHF | TGTGCCAGTAGTGTTCGGACGGTTGAGAATCAGCCCCAGCATTTT
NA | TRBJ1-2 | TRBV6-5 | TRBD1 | CASSYDPGQSYGYTF | TGTGCCAGCAGTTACGATCCGGGACAGAGTTATGGCTACACCTTC
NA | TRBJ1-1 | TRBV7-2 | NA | CASSSMADTEAFF | TGTGCCAGCAGCTCTATGGCCGACACTGAAGCTTTCTTT
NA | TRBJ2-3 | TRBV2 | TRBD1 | CASRLRGQERSTDTQYF | TGTGCCAGCAGGCTACGCGGACAGGAACGGAGCACAGATACGCAGTATTTT
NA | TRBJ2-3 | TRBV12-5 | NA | CASGLEEGRADSTDTQYF | TGTGCTAGTGGTTTGGAGGAGGGAAGGGCAGACAGCACAGATACGCAGTATTTT
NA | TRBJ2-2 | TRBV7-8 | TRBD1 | CASSHRTGTGGLVGELFF | TGTGCCAGCAGTCACCGCACCGGGACAGGGGGACTTGTCGGGGAGCTGTTTTTT
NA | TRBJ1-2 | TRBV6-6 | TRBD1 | CASSYPQGTRYGYTF | TGTGCCAGCAGTTACCCACAGGGGACCCGCTATGGCTACACCTTC
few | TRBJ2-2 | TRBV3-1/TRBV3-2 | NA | CASSQNLANTGELFF | TGTGCCAGCAGCCAAAACCTAGCTAACACCGGGGAGCTGTTTTTT
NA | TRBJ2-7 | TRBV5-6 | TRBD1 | CASSPDRGNYEQYF | TGTGCCAGCAGCCCGGACAGGGGGAACTACGAGCAGTACTTC
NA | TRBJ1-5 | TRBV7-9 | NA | CASSLAYSNQPQHF | TGTGCCAGCAGCTTAGCTTATAGCAATCAGCCCCAGCATTTT
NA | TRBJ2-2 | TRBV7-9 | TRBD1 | CASSSHGNRGITGELFF | TGTGCCAGCAGCTCCCATGGAAACAGGGGAATAACCGGGGAGCTGTTTTTT
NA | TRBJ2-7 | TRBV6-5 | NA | CASSYGIQGGDEQYF | TGTGCCAGCAGTTACGGTATTCAGGGAGGCGACGAGCAGTACTTC
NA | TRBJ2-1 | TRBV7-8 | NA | CASSLVPSSYNEQFF | TGTGCCAGCAGCTTAGTACCGAGCTCCTACAATGAGCAGTTCTTC
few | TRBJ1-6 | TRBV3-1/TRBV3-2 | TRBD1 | CASSQNPTGGNSPLHF | TGTGCCAGCAGCCAGAACCCGACAGGGGGGAATTCACCCCTCCACTTT
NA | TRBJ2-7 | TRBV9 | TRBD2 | CASSVASSGPHEQYF | TGTGCCAGCAGCGTAGCTTCTAGCGGGCCCCACGAGCAGTACTTC
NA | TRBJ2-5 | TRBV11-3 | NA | CASSLDGGVQETQYF | TGTGCCAGCAGCTTAGACGGGGGAGTACAAGAGACCCAGTACTTC
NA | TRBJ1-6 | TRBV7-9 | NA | CASSLPPLGYNSPLHF | TGTGCCAGCAGCTTACCCCCCTTGGGTTATAATTCACCCCTCCACTTT
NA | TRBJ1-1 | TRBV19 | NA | CASSSGLNTEAFF | TGTGCCAGTAGTTCGGGCCTGAACACTGAAGCTTTCTTT
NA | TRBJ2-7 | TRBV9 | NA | CASSNSGLPSYEQYF | TGTGCCAGCAGCAACTCCGGGTTACCCTCCTACGAGCAGTACTTC
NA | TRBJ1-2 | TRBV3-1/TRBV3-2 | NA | CASSPFGGVELGGYTF | TGTGCCAGCAGCCCCTTCGGGGGGGTTGAGTTGGGAGGCTACACCTTC
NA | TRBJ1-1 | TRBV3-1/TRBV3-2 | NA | CASSPRPPNTEAFF | TGTGCCAGCAGCCCGCGTCCGCCGAACACTGAAGCTTTCTTT
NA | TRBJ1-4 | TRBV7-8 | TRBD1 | CASSLIASRQGLSTNEKLFF | TGTGCCAGCAGCTTAATCGCCTCCAGACAGGGACTCTCAACTAATGAAAAACTGTTTTTT
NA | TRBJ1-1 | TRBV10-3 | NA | CAIAQESEAFF | TGTGCCATCGCTCAAGAATCTGAAGCTTTCTTT
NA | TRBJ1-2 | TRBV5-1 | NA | CASSSQGSNYGYTF | TGCGCCAGCAGCTCCCAGGGATCTAACTATGGCTACACCTTC
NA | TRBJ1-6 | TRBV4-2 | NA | CASSQEVENSPLHF | TGTGCCAGCAGCCAAGAAGTGGAGAATTCACCCCTCCACTTT
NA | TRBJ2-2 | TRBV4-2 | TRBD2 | CASSQAIRSGGANTGELFF | TGTGCCAGCAGCCAAGCCATCCGGAGCGGGGGTGCGAACACCGGGGAGCTGTTTTTT
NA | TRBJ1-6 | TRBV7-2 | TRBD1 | CASGTGADGSPLHF | TGTGCCAGCGGGACAGGGGCTGATGGTTCACCCCTCCACTTT
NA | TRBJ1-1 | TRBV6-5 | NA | CASSYSQMNTEAFF | TGTGCCAGCAGTTACTCACAGATGAACACTGAAGCTTTCTTT
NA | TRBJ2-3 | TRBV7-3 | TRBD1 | CASSMQTGGRTDTQYF | TGTGCCAGCAGCATGCAGACAGGGGGACGCACAGATACGCAGTATTTT
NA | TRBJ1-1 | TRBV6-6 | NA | CASIQGLGTEAFF | TGTGCCAGCATCCAGGGGTTGGGCACTGAAGCTTTCTTT
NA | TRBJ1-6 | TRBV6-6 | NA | CASSYSTVNSPLHF | TGTGCCAGCAGTTACTCGACAGTCAATTCACCCCTCCACTTT
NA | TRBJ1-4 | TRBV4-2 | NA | CASSQAGDTPNEKLFF | TGTGCCAGCAGCCAAGCGGGGGATACTCCCAATGAAAAACTGTTTTTT
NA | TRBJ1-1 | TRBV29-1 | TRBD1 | CSVEGTSYRGGTEAFF | TGCAGCGTTGAAGGGACATCTTACAGGGGTGGGACTGAAGCTTTCTTT
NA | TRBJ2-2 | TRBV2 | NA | CASKAHTGELFF | TGTGCCAGCAAAGCGCACACCGGGGAGCTGTTTTTT
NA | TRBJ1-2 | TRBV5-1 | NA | CASSGANGYTF | TGCGCCAGCAGCGGGGCCAATGGCTACACCTTC
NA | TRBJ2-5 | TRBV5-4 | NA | CASSSPSAGQETQYF | TGTGCCAGCAGCTCCCCCTCCGCGGGGCAAGAGACCCAGTACTTC
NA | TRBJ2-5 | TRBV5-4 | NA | CASSVALGFQETQYF | TGTGCCAGCAGCGTTGCCCTAGGCTTCCAAGAGACCCAGTACTTC
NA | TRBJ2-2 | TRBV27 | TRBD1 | CASSLAGGSGELFF | TGTGCCAGCAGTTTAGCAGGGGGATCCGGGGAGCTGTTTTTT
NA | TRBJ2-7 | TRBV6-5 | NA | CASSFSPTGGSHEQYF | TGTGCCAGCAGTTTCTCCCCGACAGGCGGCTCGCACGAGCAGTACTTC
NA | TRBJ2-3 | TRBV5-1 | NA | CASSPGSDTQYF | TGCGCCAGCAGCCCGGGTTCAGATACGCAGTATTTT
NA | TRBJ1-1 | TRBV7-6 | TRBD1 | CASSLWTGGNTEAFF | TGTGCCAGCAGCTTATGGACAGGGGGGAACACTGAAGCTTTCTTT